This T cell receptor beta chain was sequenced during a study of T cell responses to AZD1222 COVID-19 vaccine. Broader study findings: Sampling that yielded the repertoires occurred only after the peak T cell response. Across spike, vaccine-associated CD4 TCRs were found, dominant at 160-218 and 743-854. Donors skewed white British and female; clonal diversity was possibly underestimated.

A note on this clone: Its antigen is not known.

The junction had 4 bases not matched to a gene; V was cut back by 6 bases and J by 6 bases. The CDR3 is 13 amino acids. Second doses at about 4 or about 12 weeks were pooled. The method was immunoSEQ multiplex PCR; TCRdb's version includes in-frame clones alone and lacks a portion of them. The profile shows under 200,000 clones, 85% to 90% of them singletons. The gene calls are TRBV12-3 or TRBV12-4 and TRBJ2-2, with 7 nucleotides matching TRBD2. The source material was peripheral blood, sampled 28 days after the second AZD1222 dose. The receptor was derived from an adult who received the AZD1222 COVID-19 vaccine. This CDR3 is CASRFRGAGELFF. Here the CDR3 DNA reads TGTGCCAGCAGGTTCCGGGGGGCCGGGGAGCTGTTTTTT.